Listed below are T cell receptor beta chains from one sample, sequenced in a study of CD8 T cells in ankylosing spondylitis. Each CDR3 protein gets one entry after TCRdb re-called the 5' RACE reads with MiXCR. In the table there are some 150,000 distinct CDR3 sequences, around 43% of which are singletons. Material: synovial fluid, either unsorted or a sorted T cell fraction (not recorded which). All receptors come from a male donor with ankylosing spondylitis. The CDR3 runs from the conserved cysteine through the conserved F or W. D genes are given only for firm matches. Some rows have no size entry. The others give once, few or many, or a class for an expanded clone.

V,J,size,D,DNA,CDR3
TRBV10-3,TRBJ1-1,-,TRBD1,TGTGCCATCAGTAAGAGGGACAGGGGGCCTGCTGAAGCTTTCTTT,CAISKRDRGPAEAFF
TRBV28,TRBJ2-7,-,TRBD1,TGTGCCAGCAGGTTACAGGGGGGTCTGAACGAGCAGTACTTC,CASRLQGGLNEQYF
TRBV3-1,TRBJ2-7,-,TRBD1,TGTGCCAGCAGCCACGCAGGGGGCTTCTACGAGCAGTACTTC,CASSHAGGFYEQYF
TRBV6-4,TRBJ2-3,-,TRBD2,TGTGCCAGCAGTGACCAACCGGGAGGCGATACGCAGTATTTT,CASSDQPGGDTQYF
TRBV12-3/TRBV12-4,TRBJ2-1,-,TRBD2,TGTGCCAGCAGTTTGATCGGGAGGTCCTACAATGAGCAGTTCTTC,CASSLIGRSYNEQFF
TRBV10-3,TRBJ1-1,-,-,TGTGCCACCAGGGTCCAGAGAAAAACCATGAACACTGAAGCTTTCTTT,CATRVQRKTMNTEAFF
TRBV5-6,TRBJ2-3,few,-,TGTGCCAGCAGCGTAGCGACCACCACAGATACGCAGTATTTT,CASSVATTTDTQYF
TRBV20-1,TRBJ2-3,many,-,TGCAGTGCGCCGGACGACTGGAACACAGATACGCAGTATTTT,CSAPDDWNTDTQYF
TRBV7-9,TRBJ2-1,-,-,TGTGCCAGCAGCCCCCCCGGGAGTTCCAATGAGCAGTTCTTC,CASSPPGSSNEQFF
TRBV5-6,TRBJ1-1,-,TRBD1,TGTGCCAGCAGCTGGGACAGGGAAACTGAAGCTTTCTTT,CASSWDRETEAFF
TRBV12-3/TRBV12-4,TRBJ2-5,-,TRBD1,TGTGCCAGCAGTTTGTGGACAGGGGGCCAAGAGACCCAGTACTTC,CASSLWTGGQETQYF
TRBV29-1,TRBJ2-7,few,-,TGCAGCGTTGAATTGTGGGGAACCTACGAGCAGTACTTC,CSVELWGTYEQYF
TRBV19,TRBJ1-2,few,-,TGTGCCAGTAGTATAACCGGGTATAACTATGGCTACACCTTC,CASSITGYNYGYTF
TRBV5-1,TRBJ1-1,few,-,TGCGCCAGCAGCTTGGTCCCCGCCAGAATTCCCACTGAAGCTTTCTTT,CASSLVPARIPTEAFF
TRBV4-2,TRBJ2-7,-,-,TGTGCCAGCAGCCAAGAAAGTGGGGCGGTCTACGAGCAGTACTTC,CASSQESGAVYEQYF
TRBV29-1,TRBJ2-7,-,TRBD1,TGCAGCGTTGAGTGGGAACGGGACAGCGAGTACGAGCAGTACTTC,CSVEWERDSEYEQYF
TRBV10-3,TRBJ2-2,few,-,TGTGCCATCAGGCCCGGGACCCGCACCGGGGAGCTGTTTTTT,CAIRPGTRTGELFF
TRBV3-1,TRBJ2-1,-,-,TGTGCCAGCAGCCCCGGGGGTCCCGACTACAATGAGCAGTTCTTC,CASSPGGPDYNEQFF
TRBV7-6,TRBJ2-3,many,TRBD2,TGTGCCAGCAGCTTAGGGGTGACTAGCGGGGGCCTCACAGATACGCAGTATTTT,CASSLGVTSGGLTDTQYF
TRBV27,TRBJ1-1,few,TRBD1,TGTGCCAGCAGTTTGACAGGGTACTCTGAAGCTTTCTTT,CASSLTGYSEAFF
TRBV20-1,TRBJ2-1,few,-,TGCAGTGCTAGAGATTCGAGGGAATATACCTACAATGAGCAGTTCTTC,CSARDSREYTYNEQFF
TRBV9,TRBJ1-3,few,-,TGTGCCAGCAGCGGACGGACAGCGGGAAGAGGAAACACCATATATTTT,CASSGRTAGRGNTIYF
TRBV9,TRBJ1-4,-,TRBD1,TGTGCCAGCAGCCTCCCCCCGGGACAGGGGGCCTCAGAAAAACTGTTTTTT,CASSLPPGQGASEKLFF
TRBV18,TRBJ2-7,-,-,TGTGCCAGCTCACCCTTCCGGGCAAGGGGAGGACCCTACGAGCAGTACTTC,CASSPFRARGGPYEQYF
TRBV10-3,TRBJ2-3,-,-,TGTGCCATCAGTGAGTCTCGCCGAGTATCTAGCACAGATACGCAGTATTTT,CAISESRRVSSTDTQYF
TRBV20-1,TRBJ2-7,-,TRBD2,TGCAGTGCTAGTACCGGGAGGGACTATTACGAGCAGTACTTC,CSASTGRDYYEQYF
TRBV5-1,TRBJ2-3,few,TRBD2,TGCGCCAGCAGCCCCCTTGTGGCTAGCGGGAGAGATACGCAGTATTTT,CASSPLVASGRDTQYF
TRBV7-8,TRBJ1-1,-,-,TGTGCCAGCAGCTCCGGGTGGGCCACTGAAGCTTTCTTT,CASSSGWATEAFF
TRBV6-1,TRBJ2-7,-,-,TGTGCCAGCAGAGAGGGTCTGGCTTCAATCTACGAGCAGTACTTC,CASREGLASIYEQYF
TRBV28,TRBJ2-1,few,TRBD2,TGTGCCAGCAGTTTATCGACTAGCGGATTCTCCTACAATGAGCAGTTCTTC,CASSLSTSGFSYNEQFF
TRBV20-1,TRBJ1-1,-,TRBD1,TGCAGTGCTACCGGCCTGACAGGGGACACTGAAGCTTTCTTT,CSATGLTGDTEAFF
TRBV4-1,TRBJ2-7,-,TRBD2,TGCGCCAGCAGCCAAGGTCGACTAGCGATCTACGAGCAGTACTTC,CASSQGRLAIYEQYF
TRBV6-5,TRBJ2-7,-,-,TGTGCCAGCAGTTCCCCTCACGATGACTACGAGCAGTACTTC,CASSSPHDDYEQYF
TRBV12-3/TRBV12-4,TRBJ2-3,-,-,TGTGCCAGCAGTCCACTAGGTACACGCACAGATACGCAGTATTTT,CASSPLGTRTDTQYF
TRBV5-5,TRBJ2-7,-,TRBD1,TGTGCCAGCAGCTCTAACAGGGGGAGCTCCTACGAGCAGTACTTC,CASSSNRGSSYEQYF
TRBV6-5,TRBJ2-1,-,TRBD1,TGTGCCAGCAGTTCCCCGGGACAGCAGCAGTTCTTC,CASSSPGQQQFF
TRBV20-1,TRBJ2-2,many,TRBD2,TGCAGTGCCTCGGGGGGTTCGGACACCGGGGAGCTGTTTTTT,CSASGGSDTGELFF
TRBV4-3,TRBJ2-1,few,-,TGCGCCAGCAGCCAAGATCCGGGGGTAGCCTACAATGAGCAGTTCTTC,CASSQDPGVAYNEQFF
TRBV7-9,TRBJ1-1,few,-,TGTGCCATCTGGACCCCAAGGGAAGCTTTCTTT,CAIWTPREAFF
TRBV12-3/TRBV12-4,TRBJ2-2,few,TRBD2,TGTGCCAGCAGTTTCCCCCAGCGCGGGGGGGCCCCCGGGGAGCTGTTTTTT,CASSFPQRGGAPGELFF
TRBV3-1,TRBJ1-1,-,TRBD1,TGTGCCAGCAGCCAAGAAGCGTGGGTGACAGGGGGGGACACTGAAGCTTTCTTT,CASSQEAWVTGGDTEAFF
TRBV5-1,TRBJ2-7,-,TRBD1,TGCGCCAGCAGTCGGGGGGTGGACAGGGGGACCTACGAGCAGTACTTC,CASSRGVDRGTYEQYF
TRBV20-1,TRBJ2-1,-,TRBD2,TGCAGTGCTACCGGGGGGTACCGGGACTGGTTCTACAATGAGCAGTTCTTC,CSATGGYRDWFYNEQFF
TRBV7-9,TRBJ2-1,-,TRBD2,TGTGCCAGCAGCTTCGGCGGGGGGGCCATGTTCGAGCAGTTCTTC,CASSFGGGAMFEQFF
TRBV12-3/TRBV12-4,TRBJ2-2,-,TRBD2,TGTGCCAGCACTAGCGGGACGAACACCGGGGAGCTGTTTTTT,CASTSGTNTGELFF
TRBV27,TRBJ1-2,-,-,TGTGCCAGCAGTTTATCCGTCTGGGGGGACTATGGCTACACCTTC,CASSLSVWGDYGYTF
TRBV12-3/TRBV12-4,TRBJ2-5,few,-,TGTGCCAGCAGTTTCAGCGGAAAGCAAGAGACCCAGTACTTC,CASSFSGKQETQYF